These T cell receptor beta chains were read from a single sample in a study of cytomegalovirus exposure and HLA in healthy donors. Data came from immunoSEQ multiplex PCR; TCRdb stores just in-frame clones and leaves some out. This table holds roughly 140,000 clones, over 60% found once. The specimen sequenced was PBMCs. These receptors were taken from a woman younger than 45 in good health and CMV-seronegative. Both conserved end residues are part of each CDR3. A D gene is named only where the DNA matches it firmly. Some rows have no size entry. The others give once, few or many, or a class for an expanded clone.

J | V | size | D | CDR3 | DNA
TRBJ1-3 | TRBV6-6 | - | - | CASSFGTGRSGNTIYF | TGTGCCAGCAGTTTTGGGACCGGGAGGTCTGGAAACACCATATATTTT
TRBJ1-2 | TRBV4-2 | - | - | CASSQDHAENYGYTF | TGTGCCAGCAGCCAAGATCACGCCGAGAACTATGGCTACACCTTC
TRBJ2-1 | TRBV11-3 | - | TRBD1 | CASSSDRYNEQFF | TGTGCCAGCAGTTCGGACAGGTACAATGAGCAGTTCTTC
TRBJ1-2 | TRBV7-2 | - | TRBD1 | CASSFGQVRGYGYTF | TGTGCCAGCAGCTTCGGACAGGTTAGAGGCTATGGCTACACCTTC
TRBJ2-7 | TRBV30 | - | - | CAWSGPGSGYEQYF | TGTGCCTGGAGCGGACCAGGGTCTGGTTACGAGCAGTACTTC
TRBJ2-7 | TRBV28 | - | - | CASSFPFSSERYF | TGTGCCAGCAGCTTCCCCTTCTCCAGCGAGCGGTACTTC
TRBJ2-3 | TRBV15 | - | TRBD2 | CATVSGVSTDTQYF | TGTGCCACCGTAAGCGGGGTTAGCACAGATACGCAGTATTTT
TRBJ2-1 | TRBV7-9 | - | - | CASSLNEGEQFF | TGTGCCAGCAGCTTAAACGAGGGTGAGCAGTTCTTC
TRBJ1-2 | TRBV5-1 | once | - | CASSPFRVQGNYGYTF | TGCGCCAGCAGCCCCTTCCGGGTACAGGGAAACTATGGCTACACCTTC
TRBJ2-3 | TRBV30 | - | - | CAWSNTGDTQYF | TGTGCCTGGAGCAACACAGGAGATACGCAGTATTTT
TRBJ2-1 | TRBV5-4 | once | TRBD2 | CASSPGVAGPYNEQFF | TGTGCCAGCAGCCCCGGGGTAGCGGGACCCTACAATGAGCAGTTCTTC
TRBJ1-6 | TRBV27 | - | TRBD1 | CASSDVQGSSYNSPLHF | TGTGCCAGCAGCGATGTACAGGGGAGCTCCTATAATTCACCCCTCCACTTT
TRBJ1-1 | TRBV6-6 | - | - | CASSYGGGNTEAFF | TGTGCCAGCAGTTACGGGGGCGGGAACACTGAAGCTTTCTTT
TRBJ1-2 | TRBV5-4 | once | - | CASSLWGGRVTDGYTF | TGTGCCAGCAGCTTGTGGGGGGGGAGGGTGACGGATGGCTACACCTTC
TRBJ2-1 | TRBV29-1 | few | TRBD2 | CSVFPASGSYNEQFF | TGCAGCGTTTTCCCCGCTAGCGGTTCCTACAATGAGCAGTTCTTC
TRBJ2-1 | TRBV27 | - | TRBD2 | CASTLRGGLYNEQFF | TGTGCCAGCACCCTCCGCGGGGGGCTCTACAATGAGCAGTTCTTC
TRBJ1-2 | TRBV9 | few | TRBD1 | CASRPADRIAGYTF | TGTGCCAGCAGGCCAGCGGACAGGATTGCGGGCTACACCTTC
TRBJ2-2 | TRBV4-3 | - | - | CASSPVKQGNTGELFF | TGCGCCAGCAGCCCGGTAAAACAGGGCAACACCGGGGAGCTGTTTTTT
TRBJ2-1 | TRBV11-3 | - | - | CASSLDLGGEQFF | TGTGCCAGCAGCTTAGACCTAGGAGGTGAGCAGTTCTTC
TRBJ1-2 | TRBV7-9 | - | - | CASSSSNYGYTF | TGTGCCAGCAGCTCTTCGAACTATGGCTACACCTTC
TRBJ1-3 | TRBV5-6 | - | - | CASSVEPLGNTIYF | TGTGCCAGCAGCGTGGAACCACTTGGAAACACCATATATTTT
TRBJ1-5 | TRBV5-6 | - | - | CASSLVGASNQPQHF | TGTGCCAGCAGCTTGGTAGGGGCGAGCAATCAGCCCCAGCATTTT
TRBJ1-1 | TRBV21-1 | - | - | CASSKGGGRDSQSTEAFF | TGTGCCAGCAGCAAGGGGGGGGGTAGGGATTCCCAGAGCACTGAAGCTTTCTTT
TRBJ2-2 | TRBV4-2 | - | TRBD2 | CASSQSERGGRSGELFF | TGTGCCAGCAGCCAATCCGAGCGGGGGGGCCGCAGCGGGGAGCTGTTTTTT
TRBJ2-5 | TRBV2 | - | TRBD2 | CASSEGGGGETQYF | TGTGCCAGCAGTGAAGGGGGGGGAGGAGAGACCCAGTACTTC
TRBJ1-1 | TRBV6-6 | once | TRBD1 | CASSYERTGGTEAFF | TGTGCCAGCAGTTACGAGAGGACAGGGGGGACTGAAGCTTTCTTT
TRBJ1-1 | TRBV27 | few | TRBD1 | CASSYRGKNTEAFF | TGTGCCAGCAGTTACAGGGGGAAGAACACTGAAGCTTTCTTT
TRBJ1-2 | TRBV4-2 | once | - | CASKGGDYGYTF | TGTGCCAGCAAGGGGGGGGACTATGGCTACACCTTC
TRBJ2-2 | TRBV11-3 | few | TRBD2 | CASSSNPTSVDTGELFF | TGTGCCAGCAGCTCAAATCCTACTAGCGTAGACACCGGGGAGCTGTTTTTT
TRBJ1-1 | TRBV7-6 | - | - | CASSLGRAGNTEAFF | TGTGCCAGCAGCTTAGGAAGGGCGGGGAACACTGAAGCTTTCTTT
TRBJ2-7 | TRBV6-5 | - | - | CASSYTGMNYEQYF | TGTGCCAGCAGTTACACGGGGATGAACTACGAGCAGTACTTC
TRBJ2-7 | TRBV6-5 | - | TRBD2 | CASSYIGPGGDEQYF | TGTGCCAGCAGTTACATCGGCCCGGGAGGAGACGAGCAGTACTTC
TRBJ1-1 | TRBV7-2 | - | - | CASSLEGGNTEAFF | TGTGCCAGCAGCTTAGAAGGGGGGAACACTGAAGCTTTCTTT
TRBJ1-5 | TRBV28 | - | - | CASRLQGQPQHF | TGTGCCAGCAGATTACAGGGACAGCCCCAGCATTTT
TRBJ1-6 | TRBV7-8 | - | TRBD1 | CASRPPRGYSPLHF | TGTGCCAGCAGGCCCCCCAGGGGGTATTCACCCCTCCACTTT
TRBJ2-7 | TRBV9 | - | - | CASSEGKGSPTPDYEQYF | TGTGCCAGCAGCGAGGGGAAGGGGTCCCCAACCCCGGACTACGAGCAGTACTTC
TRBJ2-5 | TRBV6-5 | - | - | CASTDSLPRLETQYF | TGTGCCAGCACCGACAGCCTACCTCGCCTGGAGACCCAGTACTTC
TRBJ2-2 | TRBV5-4 | - | - | CASSLKSLNTGELFF | TGTGCCAGCAGCTTGAAGAGTCTGAACACCGGGGAGCTGTTTTTT
TRBJ1-1 | TRBV30 | - | - | CAWSAGENTEAFF | TGTGCCTGGAGTGCCGGGGAGAACACTGAAGCTTTCTTT
TRBJ2-1 | TRBV5-6 | - | TRBD1 | CASRGGTGGYNEQFF | TGTGCCAGCAGGGGGGGGACAGGGGGATACAATGAGCAGTTCTTC